The sequence of this T cell receptor (beta chain) was determined in a study of cytotoxic CD8 clonotypes in ibrutinib-treated CLL. Study summary: The patient breakdown showed around 10 relapsed/refractory and about 16 treatment-naive cases, with 17 IGHV unmutated. After treatment lasting a median 12 months, range 6 to 36, response samples were collected. Whole-study results and caveats: Elevated clonality accompanied ibrutinib response, with a return toward baseline values at progression.

Some clones are missing from TCRdb's copy, which holds only in-frame ones; the method was immunoSEQ multiplex PCR. This repertoire shows approximately 150,000 clones, 88% found once; its top ten account for around 2.7%. A word on this clone: Its antigen remains unknown.

The sequencing here drew on PBMCs, taken at disease progression, from a patient treated with ibrutinib. The sequence was collected from a human donor with chronic lymphocytic leukemia.

The CDR3 region is CASQGFDTGYTF. The CDR3 DNA follows: TGTGCCAGTCAGGGGTTCGACACTGGCTACACCTTC. The chain combines TRBV19 with TRBJ1-2; D possibly corresponds to TRBD1 (6 bases). The ends were cut back, 8 bases at V and 7 bases at J, with 14 bases in the middle. Germline CDR1 LNHDA, CDR2 SQIVND (reference sequence). The CDR3 runs 12 residues.